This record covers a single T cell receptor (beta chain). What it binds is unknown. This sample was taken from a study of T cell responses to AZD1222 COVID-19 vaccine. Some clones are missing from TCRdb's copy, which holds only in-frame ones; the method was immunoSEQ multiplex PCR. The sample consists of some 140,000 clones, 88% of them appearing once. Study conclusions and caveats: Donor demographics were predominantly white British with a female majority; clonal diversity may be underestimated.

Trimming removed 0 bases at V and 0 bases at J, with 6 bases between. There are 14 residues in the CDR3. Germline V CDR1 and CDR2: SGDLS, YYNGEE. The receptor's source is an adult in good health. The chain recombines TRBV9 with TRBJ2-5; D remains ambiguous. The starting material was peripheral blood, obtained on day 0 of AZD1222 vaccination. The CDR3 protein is CASSVAPDQETQYF. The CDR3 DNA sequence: TGTGCCAGCAGCGTAGCCCCCGACCAAGAGACCCAGTACTTC.